These T cell receptor beta chains were read from a single sample in a study of T cell changes during pregnancy in multiple sclerosis. Method: immunoSEQ multiplex PCR; TCRdb's copy keeps in-frame clones and lacks some. The table includes 50,000 to 70,000 clones, 91% detected once. This material consisted of peripheral blood, taken in the third trimester of pregnancy. These receptors all stem from a female donor in good health, enrolled as a control in a pregnancy study. Both conserved end residues are part of each CDR3. The D gene is left open where the match is weak. Clone sizes are given selectively: once, few, many, or a class where the clone is expanded.

clone_size d_call j_call v_call cdr3_nt cdr3_aa
. . TRBJ2-7 TRBV9 TGTGCCAGCAGCGTATCCGGGACACGGGGAACCTACGAGCAGTACTTC CASSVSGTRGTYEQYF
few . TRBJ1-1 TRBV5-1 TGCGCCAGCAGCTTGGACAAGAACACTGAAGCTTTCTTT CASSLDKNTEAFF
. . TRBJ2-3 TRBV5-4 TGTGCCAGCAGCTTGCTTTCCGGAGATACGCAGTATTTT CASSLLSGDTQYF
. TRBD2 TRBJ2-1 TRBV7-6 TGTGCCAGCAGCTTACTAGCTAGCGGGAGGTACTCCTACAATGAGCAGTTCTTC CASSLLASGRYSYNEQFF
. . TRBJ2-7 TRBV10-1 TGCGCCAGCTCTCTCTACGAGCAGTACTTC CASSLYEQYF
once TRBD1 TRBJ1-2 TRBV6-5 TGTGCCAGCAGTTACACAACCAGGGGGCTTGCCTATGGCTACACCTTC CASSYTTRGLAYGYTF
. TRBD1 TRBJ1-5 TRBV4-1 TGCGCCAGCAGCCAAGGGCCAGGGGGCCTTCGCAATCAGCCCCAGCATTTT CASSQGPGGLRNQPQHF
. . TRBJ2-7 TRBV9 TGTGCCAGCAGCGCCGCAAAAGGACTGGCAACCCACTACGAGCAGTACTTC CASSAAKGLATHYEQYF
. TRBD1 TRBJ2-2 TRBV28 TGTGCCAGCAGTTTAGGACAGGCAAAAGCCGGGGAGCTGTTTTTT CASSLGQAKAGELFF
. . TRBJ1-1 TRBV4-1 TGCGCCAGCAGCAAGGGTCAGGGGACCGCCACTGAAGCTTTCTTT CASSKGQGTATEAFF
. . TRBJ1-5 TRBV19 TGTGCCAGCGTAAAAGGGAGAGGCAATCAGCCCCAGCATTTT CASVKGRGNQPQHF
once TRBD1 TRBJ1-1 TRBV30 TGTGCCTACTCCGGACAGGGGGGGTTCACTGAAGCTTTCTTT CAYSGQGGFTEAFF
once TRBD2 TRBJ2-3 TRBV7-3 TGTGCCAGCAGCTTTACGGGGGGGCCGGTTCGGGGCACAGATACGCAGTATTTT CASSFTGGPVRGTDTQYF
. . TRBJ2-2 TRBV9 TGTGCCAGCAGCCTGAGGGGAGGGGGGGCCTACACCGGGGAGCTGTTTTTT CASSLRGGGAYTGELFF
. TRBD2 TRBJ2-1 TRBV27 TGTGCCAGCAGTTTCCGACTAGCGGGTCTTAGAACTGATGAGCAGTTCTTC CASSFRLAGLRTDEQFF
. TRBD1 TRBJ2-7 TRBV27 TGTGCCAGCAGTTCCGGGACAGGGGCCACCTACGAGCAGTACTTC CASSSGTGATYEQYF
. . TRBJ1-1 TRBV2 TGTGCCAGCAGACCGGGACTTCTGTCAAAGAACACTGAAGCTTTCTTT CASRPGLLSKNTEAFF
. TRBD1 TRBJ1-1 TRBV15 TGTGCCACCAGCAGACGCAGGGGGCCTGAAGCTTTCTTT CATSRRRGPEAFF
. . TRBJ1-1 TRBV5-1 TGCGCCAGCAGAACAGGGAACACTGAAGCTTTCTTT CASRTGNTEAFF
. . TRBJ1-3 TRBV7-8 TGTGCCAGCAGCTTACTATTAGGTACAGGCGCAAACACCATATATTTT CASSLLLGTGANTIYF
. . TRBJ2-5 TRBV9 TGTGCCAGCAGCGCTCAAGACACGTCAGAGACCCAGTACTTC CASSAQDTSETQYF
once . TRBJ1-4 TRBV7-8 TGTGCCAGCAGGTCAGGCGCTAATGAAAAACTGTTTTTT CASRSGANEKLFF
. . TRBJ2-3 TRBV18 TGTGCCAGCTCACCCGGGGGTAGTGTAAGCACAGATACGCAGTATTTT CASSPGGSVSTDTQYF
. TRBD1 TRBJ2-7 TRBV27 TGTGCCAGCAGTACATTCCGGGACAGGGACCACGAGCAGTACTTC CASSTFRDRDHEQYF
few . TRBJ1-2 TRBV5-1 TGCGCCAGCAGCGGCGGTGAGCGCTATGGCTACACCTTC CASSGGERYGYTF
once TRBD2 TRBJ2-1 TRBV2 TGTGCCAGCAGTGATCCAACTAGCGGGGCCTACAATGAGCAGTTCTTC CASSDPTSGAYNEQFF
. TRBD1 TRBJ1-6 TRBV11-1 TGTGCCAGAAAGACAGGGATTTTAGTGCATTCACCCCTCCACTTT CARKTGILVHSPLHF
once . TRBJ1-1 TRBV25-1 TGTGCCAGCAGAGACAGGAGGAACACTGAAGCTTTCTTT CASRDRRNTEAFF